This T cell receptor delta chain came from a study of γδ T cells in repeated Plasmodium falciparum infection. The CDR3 extends over 14 amino acids. In germline, CDR1 is GEAIGNYY, CDR2 EKD. Bulk repertoires came from Vgamma9/Vdelta2+ or Vdelta2-negative gammadelta T cells flow-sorted from PBMC. On this clone itself: This likely stems from a read error, as it lies one base from a far larger clone.

TCRdb processed the multiplex PCR reads again with the CATT caller. This table holds 85,000 to 90,000 delta-chain clones, roughly 1.4% found once. The receptor's source is a pool of human donors (malaria-infected and uninfected, not separated). No call exists for the J gene, whereas the V gene is TRDV2; TRDD3, as called in the table, went unchecked against the DNA. Sequencing was performed on gamma-delta T cells from blood. CDR3 region: CACDTLGDQTVLIF. CDR3 DNA: TGCGCCTGTGACACGTTGGGGGATCAGACAGTGCTCATCTTT.